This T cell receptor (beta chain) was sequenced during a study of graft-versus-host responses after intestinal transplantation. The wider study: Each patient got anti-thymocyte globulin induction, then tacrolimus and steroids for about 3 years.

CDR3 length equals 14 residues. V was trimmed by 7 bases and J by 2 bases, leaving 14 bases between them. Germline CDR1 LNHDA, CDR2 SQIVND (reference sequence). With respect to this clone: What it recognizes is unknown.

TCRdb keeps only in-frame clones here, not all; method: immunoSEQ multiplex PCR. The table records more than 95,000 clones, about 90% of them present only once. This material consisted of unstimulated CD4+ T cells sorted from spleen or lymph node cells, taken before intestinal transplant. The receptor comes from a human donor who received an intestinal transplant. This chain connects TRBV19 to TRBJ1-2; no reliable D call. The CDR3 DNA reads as TGTGCCAGTACCCCCCCAGGACGGAACTATGGCTACACCTTC. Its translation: CASTPPGRNYGYTF.